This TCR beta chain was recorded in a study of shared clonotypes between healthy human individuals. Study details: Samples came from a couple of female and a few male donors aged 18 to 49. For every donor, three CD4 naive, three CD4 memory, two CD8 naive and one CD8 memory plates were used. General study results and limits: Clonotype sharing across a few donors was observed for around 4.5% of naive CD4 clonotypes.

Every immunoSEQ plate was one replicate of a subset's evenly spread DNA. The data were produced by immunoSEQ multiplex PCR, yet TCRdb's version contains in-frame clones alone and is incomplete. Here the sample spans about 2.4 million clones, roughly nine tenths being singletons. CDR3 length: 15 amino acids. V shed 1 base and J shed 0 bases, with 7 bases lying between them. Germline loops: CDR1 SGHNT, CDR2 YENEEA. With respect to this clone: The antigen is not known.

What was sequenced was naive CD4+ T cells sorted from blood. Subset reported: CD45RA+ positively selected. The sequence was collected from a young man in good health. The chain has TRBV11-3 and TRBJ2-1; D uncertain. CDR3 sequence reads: CASSLGGYSYNEQFF. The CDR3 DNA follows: TGTGCCAGCAGCTTAGGAGGTTACTCCTACAATGAGCAGTTCTTC.